This TCR beta chain was sequenced during a study of cytomegalovirus exposure and HLA in healthy donors. The PCR employed 60 Vbeta primers together with 13 Jbeta primers. Data came from immunoSEQ multiplex PCR; TCRdb stores just in-frame clones and leaves some out. The sample has under 100,000 clones; 65% to 80% are singletons. The CDR3 spans 15 residues. V lost 3 bases to trimming and J lost 3 bases; unmatched junction nucleotides: 6. The germline gives CDR1 SGHAT, CDR2 FQNNGV. V and J are TRBV11-2 and TRBJ2-5; 8 positions match TRBD2. Sequenced: PBMCs. The TCR sequence derives from a man in his forties in good health and CMV-seronegative. Written as DNA, the CDR3 is TGTGCCAGCAGCTTGGGACTAGTGAACGAAGAGACCCAGTACTTC. It specifies CASSLGLVNEETQYF.